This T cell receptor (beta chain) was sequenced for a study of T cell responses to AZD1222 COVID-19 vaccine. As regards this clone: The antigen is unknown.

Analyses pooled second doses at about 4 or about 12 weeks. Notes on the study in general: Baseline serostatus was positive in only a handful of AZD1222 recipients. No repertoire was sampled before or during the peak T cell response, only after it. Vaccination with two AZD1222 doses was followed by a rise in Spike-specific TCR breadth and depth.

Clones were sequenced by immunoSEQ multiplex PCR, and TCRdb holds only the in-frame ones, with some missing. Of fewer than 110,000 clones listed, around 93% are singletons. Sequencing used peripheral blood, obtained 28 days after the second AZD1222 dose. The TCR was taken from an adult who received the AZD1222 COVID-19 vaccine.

Here the CDR3 reads CASSLGQDLDTDTQYF. The CDR3 DNA sequence: TGCGCCAGCAGCTTGGGACAGGACCTCGACACAGATACGCAGTATTTT. This chain connects TRBV5-1 to TRBJ2-3; possibly TRBD1 for D (6 bases). Germline V lookup: CDR1 SGHRS, CDR2 YFSETQ. The V end lost 0 bases, the J end lost 2 bases, and 13 bases lay between the germline ends. The CDR3 runs 16 residues.